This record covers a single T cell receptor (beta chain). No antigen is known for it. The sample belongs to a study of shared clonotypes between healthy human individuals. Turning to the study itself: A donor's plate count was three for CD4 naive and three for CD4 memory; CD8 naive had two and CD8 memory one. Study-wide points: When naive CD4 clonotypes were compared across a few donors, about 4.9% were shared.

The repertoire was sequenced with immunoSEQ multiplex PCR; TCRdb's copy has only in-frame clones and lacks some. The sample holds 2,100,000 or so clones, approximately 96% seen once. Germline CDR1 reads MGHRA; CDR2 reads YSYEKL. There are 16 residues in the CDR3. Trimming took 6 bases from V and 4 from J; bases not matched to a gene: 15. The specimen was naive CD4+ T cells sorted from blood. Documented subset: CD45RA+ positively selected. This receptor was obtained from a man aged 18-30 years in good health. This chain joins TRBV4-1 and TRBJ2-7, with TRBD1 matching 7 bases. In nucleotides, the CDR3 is TGCGCCAGCAGTTTGGACAGGTCCTTACACGGTTACGAGCAGTACTTC. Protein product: CASSLDRSLHGYEQYF.